This T cell receptor beta chain was identified during a study of blood T cell repertoires in COVID-19. The wider study: T cells, B-cell-depleted T cells, or PBMCs provided the cDNA or gDNA that served as material.

The germline gives CDR1 MGHRA, CDR2 YSYEKL. CDR3 length equals 14 residues. Unmatched junction bases numbered 5, after V lost 4 bases and J lost 5 bases. Repertoires were generated with immunoSEQ multiplex PCR, while TCRdb's copy carries only in-frame clones and drops some. The sample carries approximately 64,000 clones, roughly 88% recorded once. The receptor's source is a man aged 70-80 years with acute or convalescent COVID-19. J is TRBJ2-3 and V is TRBV4-1; 8 bases agree with TRBD1. Sequencing was done on a sample of peripheral blood. As DNA, the CDR3 is TGCGCCAGCAGCCCCGGACAGGGAAAAGATACGCAGTATTTT. Protein: CASSPGQGKDTQYF.